This T cell receptor (beta chain) came from a study of CD8 T cells in ankylosing spondylitis. Study-level points and caveats: Seemingly distinctive of ankylosing spondylitis blood was a TCR beta motif formed by eight highly homologous variants.

Using quantitative 5'-RACE with molecular barcodes, the authors made TCR beta libraries. TCRdb reprocessed the 5' RACE reads via MiXCR and lists one record per CDR3 protein. The data show about 400,000 distinct CDR3 sequences, with about 22% seen just once and approximately 15% held by the top ten. Trimming took 6 bases from V and 2 from J; bases not matched to a gene: 5. Germline V gene lookup returns CDR1 ENHRY and CDR2 SYGVKD. This CDR3 contains 16 residues. About this clonotype itself: Its antigen is unknown.

This clonotype originated in a male donor with ankylosing spondylitis. The sequencing input was blood, either unsorted or a sorted T cell fraction (not recorded which). V is TRBV10-3 and J is TRBJ2-1, with 12 bases identical to TRBD2. CDR3 amino acids: CAIRPGLAGAYNEQFF. The CDR3 DNA is TGTGCCATCAGACCGGGACTAGCGGGCGCCTACAATGAGCAGTTCTTC.